Described below is a single TCR beta chain sequence and its context. Its antigen is undetermined. The sample originates from a study of cytomegalovirus exposure and HLA in healthy donors. Regarding the study as a whole: A later analysis associated some 18,000 TCR beta sequences with HLA alleles at a 0.05 false discovery rate.

It was with 60 Vbeta and 13 Jbeta primers that the PCR ran. The data were produced by immunoSEQ multiplex PCR, yet TCRdb's version contains in-frame clones alone and is incomplete. This table has more than 90,000 clones, around 73% appearing once. V lost 4 bases and J 6 bases, leaving 16 bases between the germline ends. Germline V gene sequence: CDR1 MGHRA, CDR2 YSYEKL. The CDR3 covers 14 residues. The sequence derives from a woman in her sixties in good health and CMV-seronegative. The V call is TRBV4-1, the J call TRBJ2-7; a possible D gene is TRBD2 (6 bases). The sample comprised PBMCs. The CDR3 loop reads CASSPGEGWGEQYF. The CDR3 nucleotides are TGCGCCAGCAGCCCGGGAGAGGGCTGGGGCGAGCAGTACTTC.